The table lists the clone carrying this T cell receptor (beta chain) with a few counts. Antigen specificity is unknown. From RNA transcripts, TCR beta CDR3 regions were amplified. When the TCR CDR3 underwent first-round RT-PCR, the HTBI primer set was used. TCRdb re-derived calls from the multiplex PCR reads in MiXCR, one entry per CDR3 protein. This table has roughly 840,000 distinct CDR3 sequences, 38% appearing once. Patients were aged 18 to 65, had disease duration under 2 months, and had newly diagnosed hyperthyroidism. The diagnoses drew upon clinical symptoms, serum thyroxine and TRAb, thyroid ultrasound and orbital computed tomography. Fresh 10 ml peripheral blood yielded PBMCs. These data originate in a study of T cells in Graves' hyperthyroidism and ophthalmopathy. The study, taken as a whole, reports: Most thyroid-expanded clonotypes above 0.001 were also found in blood.

Germline-derived CDR1 and CDR2 are SGHTA and FQGNSA. The CDR3 length is 16 residues. Trimming cost V 5 bases and J 0 bases, with 14 bases left between them. Specimen: blood. The clonotype was recovered from a man younger than 35 with Graves' hyperthyroidism. The chain has TRBV7-2 and TRBJ1-5; D is perhaps TRBD1 (6 bases). Here the CDR3 reads CASSARDIASNQPQHF. CDR3 sequence (DNA): TGTGCCAGCAGCGCCCGGGACATCGCTAGCAATCAGCCCCAGCATTTT.